These T cell receptor beta chains were read from a single sample in a study of shared clonotypes between healthy human individuals. TCRdb keeps only in-frame clones here, not all; method: immunoSEQ multiplex PCR. Of almost 700,000 clones listed, around 90% are singletons. Material for sequencing was naive CD8+ T cells sorted from blood. These receptors were obtained from a man aged 25 to 45 in good health. Each CDR3 is given with its conserved first and last residue. The D gene is left open where the match is weak. Clone size is not always given. Where it is, it says once, few, many or a class for expanded clones.

j_call clone_size d_call v_call cdr3_nt cdr3_aa
TRBJ2-1 - - TRBV7-2 TGTGCCAGCAGCTTAGGGTCCCGGGATAGGCAGTTCTTC CASSLGSRDRQFF
TRBJ2-2 - - TRBV13 TGTGCCAGCAGCCCAAGACTACCGGGGAACACCGGGGAGCTGTTTTTT CASSPRLPGNTGELFF
TRBJ2-3 many TRBD2 TRBV6-4 TGTGCCAGCAGTGCAGGGACTAGCGCAGATACGCAGTATTTT CASSAGTSADTQYF
TRBJ2-1 - TRBD2 TRBV4-3 TGCGCCAGCAGCCAAGACTTATTGGTAGCGGGAGACAATGAGCAGTTCTTC CASSQDLLVAGDNEQFF
TRBJ2-7 once - TRBV5-4 TGTGCCAGCAGCTTGAGAGGGCAGGGTTCCTACGAGCAGTACTTC CASSLRGQGSYEQYF
TRBJ2-5 - - TRBV28 TGTGCCAGCAAACCCGATTGGGGGGTGAAGAGGGAGACCCAGTACTTC CASKPDWGVKRETQYF
TRBJ2-3 - TRBD1 TRBV27 TGTGCCAGCAGTCTGATTCTCACAGGGGGCTGGGCAGATACGCAGTATTTT CASSLILTGGWADTQYF
TRBJ2-5 - TRBD2 TRBV4-3 TGCGCCAGCAGCCAAGCCCCACTAGCGGTTGAGACCCAGTACTTC CASSQAPLAVETQYF
TRBJ2-7 - TRBD2 TRBV15 TGTGCCACCAGCAGCGGGACTAGCGGGCCTATTTCTGAGCAGTACTTC CATSSGTSGPISEQYF
TRBJ2-7 - TRBD1 TRBV11-3 TGTGCCAGCAGCCCCAGGACAGGGTCGGGCGAGCAGTACTTC CASSPRTGSGEQYF
TRBJ2-5 - - TRBV7-9 TGTGCCAGCAGCATCCGACAGCCGCAAGAGACCCAGTACTTC CASSIRQPQETQYF
TRBJ2-1 - - TRBV7-9 TGTGCCAGCAGCCCCGGAAGCGGGCCGTCCTACAATGAGCAGTTCTTC CASSPGSGPSYNEQFF
TRBJ2-7 - - TRBV7-9 TGTGCCAGCAGCTCTCCATGGCAGTCCGAGCAGTACTTC CASSSPWQSEQYF
TRBJ1-1 - TRBD1 TRBV27 TGTGCCAGCAGTCCAAGGGACAGCGACATTTGGGTGAACACTGAAGCTTTCTTT CASSPRDSDIWVNTEAFF
TRBJ2-1 many - TRBV7-9 TGTGCCAGCAGCCCCGCCAGGAGCTCCTACAATGAGCAGTTCTTC CASSPARSSYNEQFF
TRBJ2-1 - - TRBV6-5 TGTGCCAGCAGTTACGAGGCAGCCCCCAATGAGCAGTTCTTC CASSYEAAPNEQFF
TRBJ2-3 - - TRBV11-2 TGTGCCAGCAGCTTAGAAGCCCTCGATACGCAGTATTTT CASSLEALDTQYF
TRBJ1-1 - - TRBV4-1 TGCGCCAGCAGCCCTAGAAGTAACACTGAAGCTTTCTTT CASSPRSNTEAFF
TRBJ2-7 - - TRBV2 TGTGCCAGCATTCGGGGGGCGAGCGAGCAGTACTTC CASIRGASEQYF
TRBJ2-7 - TRBD2 TRBV6-1 TGTGCCAGCAGTGAAATAGGGCTAGCGGGAGTCTACGAGCAGTACTTC CASSEIGLAGVYEQYF
TRBJ1-5 - - TRBV28 TGTGCCAGCAGTTTTACGCCCGGAATTAGCAATCAGCCCCAGCATTTT CASSFTPGISNQPQHF
TRBJ2-7 - - TRBV6-1 TGTGCCAGCAGTGAGACAGTTCTTAGCTCCTACGAGCAGTACTTC CASSETVLSSYEQYF
TRBJ2-5 - TRBD1 TRBV7-2 TGTGCCAGCAGCTTGGGACAGGGGCTCCCCTCCCAAGAGACCCAGTACTTC CASSLGQGLPSQETQYF
TRBJ2-7 - - TRBV27 TGTGCCAGCAGTTGGGGGTCCCCATCCTACGAGCAGTACTTC CASSWGSPSYEQYF
TRBJ2-7 - - TRBV28 TGTGCCAGCCTCAAGTGGGGGTGGGAGCAGTACTTC CASLKWGWEQYF
TRBJ2-7 - TRBD1 TRBV11-1 TGTGCCAGCAGCGGCCGGGACAGGTCGAACGAGCAGTACTTC CASSGRDRSNEQYF
TRBJ2-7 - - TRBV9 TGTGCCAGCAGCGTAGCCAGGCCTAAGGACGAGCAGTACTTC CASSVARPKDEQYF
TRBJ2-7 - - TRBV6-1 TGTGCCAGCACCGTCGGACAGCACTACGAGCAGTACTTC CASTVGQHYEQYF
TRBJ2-1 - - TRBV19 TGTGCCAGTAGTATGTGGGGGAGCGCCTACAATGAGCAGTTCTTC CASSMWGSAYNEQFF
TRBJ1-1 - TRBD1 TRBV5-5 TGTGCCAGCAGCTTGAACAGGGGGCAACGGAACACTGAAGCTTTCTTT CASSLNRGQRNTEAFF
TRBJ2-7 - - TRBV7-6 TGTGCCAGCAGCTTAGGTGGGTCAGCCTACGAGCAGTACTTC CASSLGGSAYEQYF
TRBJ2-7 - TRBD1 TRBV7-2 TGTGCCAGCAGCTTAGCTTCCGGGACAGGTGTCTACGAGCAGTACTTC CASSLASGTGVYEQYF
TRBJ2-1 - - TRBV11-2 TGTGCCAGCAGCTTCGAAGCGGTAGATGAGCAGTTCTTC CASSFEAVDEQFF
TRBJ2-1 - - TRBV9 TGTGCCAGCAGCGTATTCGGGAGCTCCTACAATGAGCAGTTCTTC CASSVFGSSYNEQFF
TRBJ2-2 - TRBD2 TRBV29-1 TGCAGCTATTGGGGTGGACTAGCGGGAGGGAGGCTCACCGGGGAGCTGTTTTTT CSYWGGLAGGRLTGELFF
TRBJ2-1 - TRBD1 TRBV27 TGTGCCAGCAGATATGGACAGGTGAAATTCTTC CASRYGQVKFF
TRBJ2-5 once TRBD1 TRBV27 TGTGCCAGCAGTTTAGCCCAGGGGGCAGAGGAGACCCAGTACTTC CASSLAQGAEETQYF
TRBJ2-2 - - TRBV2 TGTGCCAGCCTGGACGGCCAGAGGGGGGACACCGGGGAGCTGTTTTTT CASLDGQRGDTGELFF
TRBJ2-7 - TRBD1 TRBV11-2 TGTGCCAGCAGCTTAGGCCTTGGGACAGGTGTCTACGAGCAGTACTTC CASSLGLGTGVYEQYF
TRBJ2-7 - TRBD1 TRBV6-1 TGTGCCAGCAGTGAAACAGGGGCTGGCGCCTACGAGCAGTACTTC CASSETGAGAYEQYF
TRBJ1-5 - - TRBV2 TGTGCCAGCAGTGAGCGGGCAGGGAAAAGGCATGGTCAGCCCCAGCATTTT CASSERAGKRHGQPQHF
TRBJ2-3 - - TRBV11-2 TGTGCCAGCAGCTTAGATCTCGACGGGGACCTGCCGCAGTATTTT CASSLDLDGDLPQYF
TRBJ2-7 - TRBD1 TRBV19 TGTGCCAGTAGTGCGACAGGGGACTTTTTCTACGAGCAGTACTTC CASSATGDFFYEQYF